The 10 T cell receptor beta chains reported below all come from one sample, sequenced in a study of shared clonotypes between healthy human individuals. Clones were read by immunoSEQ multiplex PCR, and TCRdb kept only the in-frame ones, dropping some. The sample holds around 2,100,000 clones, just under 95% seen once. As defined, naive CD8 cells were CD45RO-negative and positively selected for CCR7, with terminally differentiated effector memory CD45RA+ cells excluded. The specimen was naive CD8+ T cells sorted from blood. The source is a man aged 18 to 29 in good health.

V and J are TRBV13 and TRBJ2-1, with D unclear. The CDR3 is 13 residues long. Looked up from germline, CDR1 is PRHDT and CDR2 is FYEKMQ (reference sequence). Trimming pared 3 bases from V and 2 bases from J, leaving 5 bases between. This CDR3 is CASSLETYNEQFF. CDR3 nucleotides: TGTGCCAGCAGCTTGGAAACCTACAATGAGCAGTTCTTC.

In DNA form, the CDR3 reads TGCGCCAGCAGCGTGTACAGCGGACACTACGAGCAGTACTTC. It translates to CASSVYSGHYEQYF. The chain recombines TRBV5-1 with TRBJ2-7; tentatively, D is TRBD1 or TRBD2 (5 bases each). The CDR3 has 14 amino acids. Trimming cost V 4 bases and J 3 bases, with 14 bases left between them. Germline values: CDR1 SGHRS, CDR2 YFSETQ.

This chain's CDR3 is CASSLALAGGPRNTGELFF. The CDR3 nucleotides are TGTGCCAGCAGCTTAGCGTTAGCGGGAGGGCCGAGGAACACCGGGGAGCTGTTTTTT. The chain is built from TRBV7-6 and TRBJ2-2; 11 nucleotides line up with TRBD2. From germline, CDR1 is SGHVS and CDR2 FNYEAQ. Losses at the gene ends were 0 bases for V and 1 base for J; bases not matched to a gene: 7. The CDR3 runs to 19 residues. Together with reference TRBV7-6 and TRBJ2-2, the CDR3 gives the full variable domain: GAGVSQSPRYKVTKRGQDVALRCDPISGHVSLYWYRQALGQGPEFLTYFNYEAQQDKSGLPNDRFSAERPEGSISTLTIQRTEQRDSAMYRCASSLALAGGPRNTGELFFGEGSRLTVL.

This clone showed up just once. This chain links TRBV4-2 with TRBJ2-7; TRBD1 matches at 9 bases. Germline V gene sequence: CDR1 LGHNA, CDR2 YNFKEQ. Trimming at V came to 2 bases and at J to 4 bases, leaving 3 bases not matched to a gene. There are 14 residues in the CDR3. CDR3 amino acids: CASSQQDRGYEQYF. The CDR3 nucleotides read TGTGCCAGCAGCCAACAGGACAGGGGATACGAGCAGTACTTC.

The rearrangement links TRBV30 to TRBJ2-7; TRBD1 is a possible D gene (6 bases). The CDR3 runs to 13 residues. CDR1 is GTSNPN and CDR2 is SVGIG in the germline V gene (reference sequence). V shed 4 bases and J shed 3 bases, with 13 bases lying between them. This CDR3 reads CAWTPQGFYEQYF. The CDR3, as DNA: TGTGCCTGGACTCCACAGGGATTCTACGAGCAGTACTTC.

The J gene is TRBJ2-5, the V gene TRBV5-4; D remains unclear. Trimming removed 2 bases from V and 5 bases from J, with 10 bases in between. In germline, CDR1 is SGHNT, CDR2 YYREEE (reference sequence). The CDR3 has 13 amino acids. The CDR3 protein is CASSFDGTETQYF. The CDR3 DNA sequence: TGTGCCAGCAGCTTTGACGGCACGGAGACCCAGTACTTC.

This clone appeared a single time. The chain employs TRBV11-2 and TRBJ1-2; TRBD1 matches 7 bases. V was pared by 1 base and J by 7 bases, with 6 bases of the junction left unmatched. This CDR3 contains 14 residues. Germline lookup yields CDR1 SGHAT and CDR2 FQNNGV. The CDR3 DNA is TGTGCCAGCAGCTTAGGACAGGGTGCCTTTGGCTACACCTTC. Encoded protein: CASSLGQGAFGYTF. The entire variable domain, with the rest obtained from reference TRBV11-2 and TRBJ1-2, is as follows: EAGVAQSPRYKIIEKRQSVAFWCNPISGHATLYWYQQILGQGPKLLIQFQNNGVVDDSQLPKDRFSAERLKGVDSTLKIQPAKLEDSAVYLCASSLGQGAFGYTFGSGTRLTVV.

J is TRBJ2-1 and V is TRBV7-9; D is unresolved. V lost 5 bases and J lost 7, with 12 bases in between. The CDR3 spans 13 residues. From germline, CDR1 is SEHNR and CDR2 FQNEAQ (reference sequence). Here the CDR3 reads CASSRQPGNEQFF. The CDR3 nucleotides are TGTGCCAGCAGCCGTCAGCCGGGTAATGAGCAGTTCTTC.

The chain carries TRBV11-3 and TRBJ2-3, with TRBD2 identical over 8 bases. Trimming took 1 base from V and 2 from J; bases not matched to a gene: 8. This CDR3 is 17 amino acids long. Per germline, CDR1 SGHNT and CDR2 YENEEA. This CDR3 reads CASSLVSAGGSTDTQYF. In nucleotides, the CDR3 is TGTGCCAGCAGCTTAGTCTCTGCGGGGGGATCCACAGATACGCAGTATTTT.

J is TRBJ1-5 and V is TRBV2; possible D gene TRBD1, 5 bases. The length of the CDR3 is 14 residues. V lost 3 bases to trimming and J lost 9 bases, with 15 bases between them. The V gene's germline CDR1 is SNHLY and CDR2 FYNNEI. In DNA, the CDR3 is TGTGCCAGCAGTGACAGGGCCGAAACCGGGCCCCAGCATTTT. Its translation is CASSDRAETGPQHF.